This T cell receptor beta chain was observed in a study of blood T cell repertoires in COVID-19. Generated by immunoSEQ multiplex PCR, the TCRdb table keeps only in-frame clones and is missing some. The sample includes some 56,000 clones, under 90% of them seen just once. Trimming at V came to 5 bases and at J to 5 bases, leaving 5 bases not matched to a gene. There are 14 residues in the CDR3. Looked up from germline, CDR1 is MNHEY and CDR2 is SVGAGI. Sequencing was carried out using peripheral blood. V and J are TRBV6-5 and TRBJ1-2; 10 bases map to TRBD1. The TCR comes from a woman older than 75 with active or convalescent COVID-19. The CDR3 reads CASSRGQGNYGYTF. The CDR3 nucleotides are TGTGCCAGCAGTAGGGGACAGGGGAATTATGGCTACACCTTC.